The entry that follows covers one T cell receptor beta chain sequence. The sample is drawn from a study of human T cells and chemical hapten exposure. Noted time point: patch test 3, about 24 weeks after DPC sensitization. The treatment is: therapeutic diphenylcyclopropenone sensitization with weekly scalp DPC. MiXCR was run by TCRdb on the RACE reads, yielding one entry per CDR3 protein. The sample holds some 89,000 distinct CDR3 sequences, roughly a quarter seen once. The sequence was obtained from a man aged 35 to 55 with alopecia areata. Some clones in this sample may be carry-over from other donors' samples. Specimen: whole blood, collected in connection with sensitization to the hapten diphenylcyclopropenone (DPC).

CDR3 protein: CSVAGVAYNEQFF. In nucleotides, the CDR3 is TGCAGCGTCGCAGGGGTAGCCTACAATGAGCAGTTCTTC. The chain is built from TRBV29-1 and TRBJ2-1, with a weak D call TRBD1 (6 bases). The CDR3 totals 13 residues. The V gene lost 6 bases and the J gene lost 2 bases, with 11 bases spanning the gap. CDR1 is SQVTM and CDR2 is ANQGSEA in the germline V gene.